This T cell receptor beta chain was sequenced during a study of cytomegalovirus exposure and HLA in healthy donors (TCRdb year 2017). As for the study more broadly: An earlier analysis of around 600 of the donors reported 250 to 300 Gb of sequence data and roughly 110 million unique TCR beta sequences from roughly 200 million T cells. A later genetic analysis took genome-wide SNP genotypes for about three fifths of the roughly 670 donors and used that subset as a discovery cohort. Because of strong linkage in the cohort, four to six DR-DQ haplotypes were treated as single units for association and clustering. An earlier analysis of roughly 600 of the donors used high-throughput TCR beta sequencing to judge whether each TCR beta V gene segment behaved as functional or pseudogenic. In the later analysis, no new phenotypic data were used to find candidate immune exposures; instead, reliance was placed on TCR beta sequences and their occurrence across donors. Class I and class II HLA loci were covered by the typing at four-digit resolution. High-throughput TCR immunosequencing, statistical association of individual TCRs with disease status, and machine learning were combined to predict cytomegalovirus infection status. Along with the roughly 700-subject first cohort, a separate validation cohort of over a hundred different subjects was used. The number of donors typed differed by locus, with about 629-630 for A, B, C, DRB1 and DQB1, around 520 for DQA1, nearly 610 for DPA1, and some 470 for DPB1. To study patterns of TCR occurrence, a later analysis re-analyzed previously published TCR beta repertoires from around 700 donors and added high-resolution HLA genotyping. The study aimed to test whether signatures of past pathogen exposure could be identified by cataloging public T cell receptors. Of the approximately 400 genotyped donors, about 80% fell in the genetic ancestry cluster associated with self-reported Caucasian donors. Among some 400 genotyped donors of the cohort, an average of approximately 240,000 unique TCR beta nucleotide sequences were sequenced per donor, about a sixth of them non-productive. All discovery cohort repertoires had been generated on a single sequencing platform. Donor age, sex, ethnicity and CMV serostatus were compiled alongside the repertoire data. The study used immunosequencing to profile the T cell repertoires of 670 or so subjects and linked those repertoires to cytomegalovirus serostatus. Around 320 gigabases of sequencing data and approximately 85 million unique TCR sequences were included in an early release covering about 600 HLA-typed donors. The research as a whole found: Because counts were too low, around 18 rarely observed V segments, including chromosome 9 orphons, were left out of the earlier analysis of about 500 of the donors. Presence/absence analyses assumed roughly uniform sequencing depth across donors, an assumption that may not hold. V-gene and J-gene trimming of TCR beta chains was associated with a missense DCLRE1C variant in a later genetic analysis, and the association was replicated in an independent cohort. According to a later analysis, parvovirus B19, influenza, CMV and Epstein-Barr virus appeared linked to several top co-occurrence clusters. Compared with equally common non-associated chains, HLA-associated TCR beta chains in a later analysis were more clonally expanded and had lower generation probabilities. In both the original and validation cohorts, the classifier was reported to diagnose cytomegalovirus status with high specificity and sensitivity. Immune exposure information for the cohort was limited to CMV serostatus. Linkage disequilibrium might explain the correlated functional status among segregating V segments, but an unknown experimental factor could not be excluded. In an earlier analysis of 587 of the donors, most TCR beta V segments were observed in productive rearrangements about 87% or about 30% of the time, broadly matching IMGT annotations. HLA typing was unavailable for some donors at each locus, so association tests used only the typed subset. In a later genetic analysis, fewer N-insertions in productive TCRs were reported among donors in an Asian-associated ancestry cluster than the approximately 710-donor mean. Most TCR sequences were observed very rarely across donors, whereas some public TCRs were present in many individuals. The study listed 150 to 200 TCR beta chains as associated with cytomegalovirus. A cluster of highly shared sequence variants was judged likely to be a technical artifact of the sequencing pipeline. This cohort had only TCR beta chains sequenced, and the lack of alpha or paired-chain data limited which features could be detected. According to a later analysis, TCR association rates differed among HLA loci, with DRB1 alleles showing the most associated TCRs and HLA-C alleles showing the fewest. In vitro tests confirmed that a few of the cytomegalovirus-associated TCR beta chains recognize cytomegalovirus antigens. A further reported finding was that TCR beta sequences accurately predicted the HLA-A and HLA-B alleles for most subjects in the first cohort. It was suggested by the authors that the approach could potentially be generalized to other disease states and immunological phenotypes. When HLA alleles, especially DR and DQ, strongly co-occurred, TCR associations were difficult to assign to individual alleles. According to a later analysis, most CMV-associated TCR beta chains appeared to be HLA-restricted, and the HLA associations seemed to be driven largely by CMV exposure. In a later analysis, some 18,000 TCR beta sequences were associated with specific HLA alleles at a false discovery rate of 0.05.

Libraries were prepared through the immunoSEQ multiplex PCR assay. A mixture of 60 forward primers for TCR Vbeta segments and 13 reverse primers for TCR Jbeta segments was used in the multiplex PCR. A multiplex PCR assay on genomic DNA amplified the CDR3 region of rearranged TCR beta genes. Amplified TCR beta libraries were sequenced as 87-base-pair reads on the Illumina HiSeq System. The authors' analysis ran thus. In a later analysis, tens of millions of unique TCR beta chains were counted across the approximately 640 repertoires, and around 10 million of these chains were shared by at least two donors. A nearest-neighbor algorithm error-corrected the raw reads and collapsed the reads into unique sequences, merging closely related sequences to remove PCR and sequencing errors. To assign V, D and J gene segments, CDR3 sequences were aligned to IMGT reference sequences. For a sequence to be retained, a match of at least six nucleotides to both a V gene segment and a J gene segment was required. Rearrangements were called productive when the CDR3 lacked stop codons and stayed in frame with V and J; all others were non-productive. CDR3 was defined according to IMGT convention as the region running from the second conserved V-encoded cysteine to the conserved J-encoded phenylalanine. In an earlier analysis of more than 550 of the donors, sequences lacking an unambiguous match to a single V gene segment were excluded. In an earlier analysis of some 590 of the donors, a V segment was called functional when productive rearrangements were above 56.7%, and segregating when the standard deviation between donors exceeded 5%. A statistical classification framework was developed to diagnose cytomegalovirus status using the catalog of TCR beta chain sequences. V and J gene assignment, in a later analysis, came from comparing TCR nucleotide sequences with IMGT/GENE-DB human TR gene sequences. Using the TCRdist pipeline, a later analysis assigned CDR3 sequences along with most-parsimonious VDJ recombination scenarios. In a later analysis, every TCR beta chain was defined by the combination of its CDR3 amino acid sequence and its V-gene family, and reads without a unique V-gene family were dropped. To address suspected cross-contamination and a sequencing artifact, a later analysis removed 592 highly shared, low-generation-probability nucleotide sequences. A later analysis calculated a clonal expansion index for each public chain from normalized within-repertoire ranks of inferred template counts. A later analysis computed generation probabilities with a VDJ recombination model fitted to out-of-frame rearrangements, and checked the results against IGoR. A later analysis scored TCR-TCR, TCR-HLA and TCR-CMV co-occurrence with hypergeometric tests, applying a repertoire-size bias correction to TCR pairs. A later analysis estimated false discovery rates by permuting HLA or CMV assignments 20 times. In a later analysis, co-occurring TCRs were grouped using DBSCAN, and TCRdist sequence similarity was added for clustering within HLA-allele-positive subsets. Repertoires with fewer than 30,000 or more than 120,000 public chains, plus five repertoires with anomalous nucleotide sharing, were excluded from co-occurrence clustering. Here the immuneACCESS table is served through TCRdb, limited to in-frame sequences with V and J called. Missing clones are a known gap in these copies; in checked studies unresolved V genes cover under half, and the rest lacks a known reason. That table furnishes V, J and clone size, whereas the DNA furnished D and trimming. Within this sample are under 200,000 clones, with approximately 80% of them counted one time only. Approximately 2% of the sample is held by the ten biggest clonotypes.

Comment on this clone: Its antigen remains undetermined. There are no base qualities to consult, and no much larger clone falls within one base.

The cohort consisted of more than 650 healthy bone marrow donors. At the time of sampling, all cohort members were nominally healthy, though unrecorded immune exposures were likely present. The donor tested CMV seropositive and was one of the 289 seropositive cohort members. A peripheral blood sample was collected from each donor, and TCR beta sequencing was performed on peripheral blood mononuclear cells. The Qiagen DNeasy Blood Extraction Kit was used to extract genomic DNA from the blood cell samples. Specimen: PBMCs. The sequence came from a woman aged 18-30 years in good health and CMV-seropositive.

The nucleotide sequence is given as TGTGCCAGCAGGCATACGAGGGCAGATACGCAGTATTTT. This sequence encodes CASRHTRADTQYF. This chain is built from TRBV14 and TRBJ2-3; TRBD2 is a possible D gene, resting on 5 matching bases. The CDR3 holds 13 amino acids from the cysteine to the phenylalanine. Kept here is only the CDR3 DNA, which spans 39 bases and is read in frame from base 1. V and J lose 6 bases and 4 bases, and a span of 11 bases separates them. CDR1 and CDR2 are drawn from the germline V gene: SGHDN, FVKESK.